The T cell receptor beta chain under discussion was sequenced for a study of T-cell memory formation after mild COVID-19. About the research overall: Across donors, TCR clusters were largely donor specific. General study points: Memory from before infection featured some responding clones, which suggests cross-reactive memory joined.

This CDR3 is 13 amino acids long. Germline V lookup: CDR1 SGHAT, CDR2 FQNNGV. The V and J ends lost 6 bases and 10 bases, in that order; junction bases with no gene match: 7. Concerning this clonotype itself: Its antigen is as yet unknown.

TCRalpha and TCRbeta libraries used 5'RACE with constant-segment primers and UMIs. TCRdb redid the calling of the 5' RACE reads with MiXCR, one entry per CDR3 protein. The repertoire includes 450,000 or so distinct CDR3 sequences, 20% to 25% of them detected once, and under 15% sits in the top ten. The source of this sequence is an adult woman who had mild COVID-19 (a few samples of this study predate the infection). Cell type and time point are not known. This chain links TRBV11-2 with TRBJ2-1; 9 nucleotides match TRBD1. Sequencing input: PBMCs or a T cell subset sorted from them (not recorded which). The CDR3 region is CASSRTGGREQFF. CDR3 nucleotides: TGTGCCAGCAGTCGTACAGGGGGCAGAGAGCAGTTCTTC. Full variable domain (rest looked up from reference TRBV11-2 and TRBJ2-1): EAGVAQSPRYKIIEKRQSVAFWCNPISGHATLYWYQQILGQGPKLLIQFQNNGVVDDSQLPKDRFSAERLKGVDSTLKIQPAKLEDSAVYLCASSRTGGREQFFGPGTRLTVL.